This T cell receptor (beta chain) emerged from a study of cytomegalovirus exposure and HLA in healthy donors. The V gene end was trimmed by 5 bases and the J gene end by 3 bases; junction bases not matched to a gene: 7. This CDR3 spans 14 amino acids. Germline values: CDR1 PRHDT, CDR2 FYEKMQ (reference sequence). The PCR contained 60 Vbeta and 13 Jbeta primers. Produced via immunoSEQ multiplex PCR; TCRdb's table is partial and in-frame only. The table includes 90,000 to 120,000 clones, approximately 84% detected once. Sequenced input: PBMCs. The chain recombines TRBV13 with TRBJ2-7; 7 bases are shared with TRBD1. The receptor's source is a man younger than 40 in good health and CMV-seronegative. Here the CDR3 reads CASSAIQGSYEQYF. CDR3 nucleotides: TGTGCCAGCAGCGCTATACAGGGGAGCTACGAGCAGTACTTC.